The rows below give T cell receptor beta chains drawn from one sample of a study of cytomegalovirus exposure and HLA in healthy donors. Only in-frame clones appear in the TCRdb table, and some are missing; sequencing was by immunoSEQ multiplex PCR. The sample consists of roughly 70,000 clones, around three quarters of them appearing once. Sequenced sample: PBMCs. Source of these receptors: a man aged 45 to 65 in good health and CMV-seronegative. The CDR3 runs from the conserved cysteine through the conserved F or W. A D gene is named only where the DNA matches it firmly. Clone size is stated in some rows and not others, as once, few, many or a class when expanded.

clone size | D gene | J gene | CDR3 length | V gene | CDR3 DNA | CDR3 protein
once | NA | TRBJ1-5 | 13 | TRBV29-1 | TGCAGCGTTGCAGGGGTCCCAAATCAGCCCCAGCATTTT | CSVAGVPNQPQHF
NA | TRBD1 | TRBJ2-3 | 13 | TRBV10-1 | TGCGCCAGCAGAAATACAGGGGGAGATACGCAGTATTTT | CASRNTGGDTQYF
once | NA | TRBJ1-5 | 14 | TRBV7-9 | TGTGCCAGCAGCTTAGATTCGGGTAATCAGCCCCAGCATTTT | CASSLDSGNQPQHF
NA | NA | TRBJ2-2 | 15 | TRBV9 | TGTGCCAGCAGCGTTTTCACAGGCAACACCGGGGAGCTGTTTTTT | CASSVFTGNTGELFF
NA | NA | TRBJ2-3 | 14 | TRBV7-7 | TGTGCTAGCAGCTTAGCGAGGGGCACAGATACGCAGTATTTT | CASSLARGTDTQYF
NA | NA | TRBJ1-1 | 14 | TRBV27 | TGTGCCAGCAGTTTATCACGGACAAACACTGAAGCTTTCTTT | CASSLSRTNTEAFF
NA | TRBD1 | TRBJ1-1 | 14 | TRBV29-1 | TGCAGCGCTAGGACAGGAACCCTGAACACTGAAGCTTTCTTT | CSARTGTLNTEAFF
NA | TRBD1 | TRBJ2-1 | 13 | TRBV19 | TGTGCCAGTAGTCTCCGACAGGGCAATGAGCAGTTCTTC | CASSLRQGNEQFF
NA | TRBD2 | TRBJ2-7 | 13 | TRBV6-5 | TGTGCCAGCAGTACTGGGGGGGTATACGAGCAGTACTTC | CASSTGGVYEQYF
NA | NA | TRBJ2-7 | 15 | TRBV6-5 | TGTGCCAGCAGCCCACCAGGAATTTTGTACGGCGAGCAGTACTTC | CASSPPGILYGEQYF
once | TRBD1 | TRBJ1-5 | 16 | TRBV6-6 | TGTGCCAGCAGTTACGCACCGGGACAGGGAGACCAGCCCCAGCATTTT | CASSYAPGQGDQPQHF
NA | NA | TRBJ2-5 | 14 | TRBV6-9 | TGTGCCAGCCCTTTTCGACTGAACCAAGAGACCCAGTACTTC | CASPFRLNQETQYF
once | NA | TRBJ1-2 | 13 | TRBV30 | TGTGCCTGGAGCGGAGGGGGGGTTCGGGGCTACACCTTC | CAWSGGGVRGYTF
NA | NA | TRBJ1-1 | 14 | TRBV6-5 | TGTGCCAGCAGCCAAACGGTAGGGGTGTTAGTGGCTTTCTTT | CASSQTVGVLVAFF
once | NA | TRBJ1-2 | 11 | TRBV28 | TGTGCCAGCAGTTTATTGCGGGGCTACACCTTC | CASSLLRGYTF
NA | TRBD1 | TRBJ1-6 | 14 | TRBV30 | TGTGCCTGGGCTGGACAGGGTGACAATTCACCCCTCCACTTT | CAWAGQGDNSPLHF
once | TRBD1 | TRBJ2-3 | 15 | TRBV27 | TGTGCCAGCAGTTCCCAAGACAGGGAACCAGATACGCAGTATTTT | CASSSQDREPDTQYF
few | NA | TRBJ2-2 | 13 | TRBV27 | TGTGCCAGCAGTCCCGGGTGGGCCGGGGAGCTGTTTTTT | CASSPGWAGELFF
NA | NA | TRBJ1-2 | 13 | TRBV10-3 | TGTGCCATCAGTGGTTTAGATAACTATGGCTACACCTTC | CAISGLDNYGYTF
NA | NA | TRBJ1-1 | 14 | TRBV23-1 | TGCGCCAGCAGTCAACAGGGTTACGACACTGAAGCTTTCTTT | CASSQQGYDTEAFF
NA | NA | TRBJ1-6 | 15 | TRBV9 | TGTGCCAGCAGCTCCGCGGGAGAGTATAATTCACCCCTCCACTTT | CASSSAGEYNSPLHF
NA | NA | TRBJ1-3 | 15 | TRBV15 | TGTGCCACCAGCAGTGAGCAGGGCTCTGGAAACACCATATATTTT | CATSSEQGSGNTIYF
NA | NA | TRBJ2-1 | 16 | TRBV7-2 | TGTGCCAGCAGCCCCCCGGGGAGTCCCTCCTACAATGAGCAGTTCTTC | CASSPPGSPSYNEQFF
NA | TRBD2 | TRBJ2-2 | 16 | TRBV9 | TGTGCCAGCAGCGGTAGCGGGAGGTGGACTACCGGGGAGCTGTTTTTT | CASSGSGRWTTGELFF
NA | TRBD1 | TRBJ1-2 | 15 | TRBV27 | TGTGCCAGCACGGGGAACAGGGGAACGCTAAATGGCTACACCTTC | CASTGNRGTLNGYTF
NA | NA | TRBJ1-2 | 14 | TRBV30 | TGTGCCTGGATTAGTAGAGGCAGGGTGGGTGGCTACACCTTC | CAWISRGRVGGYTF
NA | NA | TRBJ1-1 | 17 | TRBV19 | TGTGCCAGTATAAGATCGGTGTTCGGGAATATTAACACTGAAGCTTTCTTT | CASIRSVFGNINTEAFF
NA | NA | TRBJ1-1 | 13 | TRBV18 | TGTGCCAGCTCTACGGGGAGGGACACTGAAGCTTTCTTT | CASSTGRDTEAFF
NA | NA | TRBJ1-5 | 15 | TRBV28 | TGTGCCAGCAGGCCCGGGACATTAAGCAATCAGCCCCAGCATTTT | CASRPGTLSNQPQHF
NA | NA | TRBJ1-2 | 13 | TRBV29-1 | TGCAGCGTTGATAGGGTCGGGGACTATGGCTACACCTTC | CSVDRVGDYGYTF
NA | NA | TRBJ1-4 | 14 | TRBV18 | TGTGCCAGCTCCTCGACAGAAAACGCCGAAAAACTGTTTTTT | CASSSTENAEKLFF
NA | TRBD1 | TRBJ2-7 | 16 | TRBV5-6 | TGTGCCAGCACCGTTCCTTATCTAGACAGGGTTGAAGAGCAGTACTTC | CASTVPYLDRVEEQYF
NA | NA | TRBJ1-5 | 13 | TRBV7-9 | TGTGCCAGCAGCTTTGAGGGACTTCAGCCCCAGCATTTT | CASSFEGLQPQHF
NA | NA | TRBJ1-4 | 14 | TRBV5-1 | TGCGCCAGCAGCCAAGACAAACCTAATGAAAAACTGTTTTTT | CASSQDKPNEKLFF
NA | NA | TRBJ1-4 | 14 | TRBV19 | TGTGCCAGTATGATCAGGGGAGGGGATGAAAAACTGTTTTTT | CASMIRGGDEKLFF
NA | TRBD1 | TRBJ2-1 | 15 | TRBV9 | TGTGCCAGCAGCTACGGGGACAGGGATGTCAATGAGCAGTTCTTC | CASSYGDRDVNEQFF
NA | NA | TRBJ1-2 | 14 | TRBV25-1 | TGTGCCAGCAGTGAATACACACAGAAATGGGGCTACACCTTC | CASSEYTQKWGYTF
NA | NA | TRBJ1-6 | 13 | TRBV18 | TGTGCCAGCTCACCCTCCGGGTATTCACCCCTCCACTTT | CASSPSGYSPLHF
NA | TRBD1 | TRBJ1-2 | 15 | TRBV28 | TGTGCCAGCACCCAACGGGACAGGGGCGCCTATGGCTACACCTTC | CASTQRDRGAYGYTF
NA | TRBD1 | TRBJ1-1 | 14 | TRBV5-1 | TGCGCCAGCAGCTTTTGGACAGGGGACACTGAAGCTTTCTTT | CASSFWTGDTEAFF